This entry features one TCR beta chain sequence. The V end was cut by 1 base, the J end by 5 bases, with 11 bases between. This CDR3 contains 14 residues. Germline V gene sequence: CDR1 SEHNR, CDR2 FQNEAQ (reference sequence). Authors' analysis steps: Amplification from reference gene primers served as the basis for estimated nucleated cell counts. Data came from immunoSEQ multiplex PCR; TCRdb stores just in-frame clones and leaves some out. V and J calls plus clone size are reproduced from that table; the DNA served to infer D and trimming. The data contain approximately 61,000 clones, around four fifths of them singletons. The sample is drawn from a study of blood T cell repertoires in COVID-19.

The chain joins TRBV7-9 to TRBJ2-5; D may be TRBD2 (6 bases). Specimen: peripheral blood. The origin of this receptor is a man in his 70s with acute or convalescent COVID-19. CDR3 bases: TGTGCCAGCAGCTTAGGGGCGGGGAGGGAGACCCAGTACTTC. It encodes CASSLGAGRETQYF. Drawing the rest from reference TRBV7-9 and TRBJ2-5, the complete variable domain is DTGVSQNPRHKITKRGQNVTFRCDPISEHNRLYWYRQTLGQGPEFLTYFQNEAQLEKSRLLSDRFSAERPKGSFSTLEIQRTEQGDSAMYLCASSLGAGRETQYFGPGTRLLVL.